The rows below give T cell receptor beta chains drawn from one sample of a study of T cells after yellow fever vaccination. TCRdb independently ran MiXCR on the 5' RACE reads; one entry per CDR3 protein. Among approximately 600,000 distinct CDR3 sequences listed, roughly 12% were seen once. The sequenced sample was PBMCs, obtained on the day of the yellow fever booster vaccination. Receptor source: a man aged 25 to 40 who received the YFV17D yellow fever vaccine. CDR3s include the opening cysteine and the closing phenylalanine or tryptophan. The order of the fields is J gene, clone size, V gene, D gene, CDR3 protein, CDR3 DNA. A D gene is named only where the DNA matches it firmly. Clone size appears in some rows only: once, few, many, or a class for an expanded clone.

j_gene: TRBJ2-2; abundance: few; v_gene: TRBV9; d_gene: NA; CDR3aa: CASSIGTLSGELFF; CDR3nt: TGTGCCAGCAGCATTGGGACTCTCTCCGGGGAGCTGTTTTTT
j_gene: TRBJ2-3; abundance: NA; v_gene: TRBV19; d_gene: NA; CDR3aa: CASSIRAASTDTQYF; CDR3nt: TGTGCCAGTAGTATAAGAGCGGCTAGCACAGATACGCAGTATTTT
j_gene: TRBJ2-1; abundance: NA; v_gene: TRBV14; d_gene: TRBD2; CDR3aa: CASSLIPGLANNEQFF; CDR3nt: TGTGCCAGCAGCCTTATTCCGGGACTAGCGAACAATGAGCAGTTCTTC
j_gene: TRBJ2-7; abundance: NA; v_gene: TRBV5-1; d_gene: TRBD1; CDR3aa: CASSTPGQEREQYF; CDR3nt: TGCGCCAGCAGCACCCCGGGACAGGAAAGGGAGCAGTACTTC
j_gene: TRBJ2-7; abundance: NA; v_gene: TRBV10-3; d_gene: NA; CDR3aa: CAISGGPYELDEQYF; CDR3nt: TGTGCCATCAGTGGGGGCCCATACGAACTTGACGAGCAGTACTTC
j_gene: TRBJ2-2; abundance: NA; v_gene: TRBV12-3/TRBV12-4; d_gene: NA; CDR3aa: CASSPTGPTPGELFF; CDR3nt: TGTGCCAGCAGTCCAACCGGGCCTACCCCCGGGGAGCTGTTTTTT
j_gene: TRBJ2-7; abundance: few; v_gene: TRBV4-3; d_gene: TRBD2; CDR3aa: CASSQGVAGVSYEQYF; CDR3nt: TGCGCCAGCAGCCAAGGGGTAGCGGGAGTTTCCTACGAGCAGTACTTC
j_gene: TRBJ2-3; abundance: many; v_gene: TRBV11-1; d_gene: NA; CDR3aa: CASSLAVSTDTQYF; CDR3nt: TGTGCCAGCAGCTTAGCGGTTAGCACAGATACGCAGTATTTT
j_gene: TRBJ2-1; abundance: many; v_gene: TRBV7-3; d_gene: TRBD2; CDR3aa: CASSYSGGPRIEQFF; CDR3nt: TGTGCCAGCAGCTACTCGGGAGGGCCAAGGATTGAGCAGTTCTTC
j_gene: TRBJ2-7; abundance: few; v_gene: TRBV6-5; d_gene: NA; CDR3aa: CASSYFPGRGYEQYF; CDR3nt: TGTGCCAGCAGTTACTTCCCCGGGCGGGGATACGAGCAGTACTTC
j_gene: TRBJ1-1; abundance: NA; v_gene: TRBV29-1; d_gene: NA; CDR3aa: CSVVGGRAPEAFF; CDR3nt: TGCAGCGTTGTAGGGGGTCGGGCCCCTGAAGCTTTCTTT
j_gene: TRBJ2-7; abundance: NA; v_gene: TRBV20-1; d_gene: NA; CDR3aa: CSARGYETGAYEQYF; CDR3nt: TGCAGTGCTAGAGGCTACGAGACAGGCGCCTACGAGCAGTACTTC
j_gene: TRBJ2-7; abundance: few; v_gene: TRBV19; d_gene: NA; CDR3aa: CASRGRNSYEQYF; CDR3nt: TGTGCCAGTAGAGGTCGGAACTCCTACGAGCAGTACTTC
j_gene: TRBJ1-1; abundance: few; v_gene: TRBV11-2; d_gene: NA; CDR3aa: CASSLGKGGAFF; CDR3nt: TGTGCCAGCAGCTTAGGTAAGGGAGGAGCTTTCTTT
j_gene: TRBJ2-7; abundance: NA; v_gene: TRBV12-3/TRBV12-4; d_gene: NA; CDR3aa: CASSFPGSGASYEQYF; CDR3nt: TGTGCCAGCAGTTTCCCTGGAAGTGGGGCTTCCTACGAGCAGTACTTC
j_gene: TRBJ2-5; abundance: many; v_gene: TRBV7-8; d_gene: NA; CDR3aa: CASSLAGQTQYF; CDR3nt: TGTGCCAGCAGCTTAGCGGGGCAGACCCAGTACTTC
j_gene: TRBJ2-1; abundance: NA; v_gene: TRBV5-1; d_gene: NA; CDR3aa: CASSFQRTFYNEQFF; CDR3nt: TGCGCCAGCAGCTTCCAACGGACGTTTTACAATGAGCAGTTCTTC
j_gene: TRBJ2-5; abundance: few; v_gene: TRBV20-1; d_gene: NA; CDR3aa: CSARDSTRQETQYF; CDR3nt: TGCAGTGCTAGAGATAGTACCAGACAAGAGACCCAGTACTTC
j_gene: TRBJ1-5; abundance: NA; v_gene: TRBV9; d_gene: TRBD1; CDR3aa: CASSPGGTHAQPQHF; CDR3nt: TGTGCCAGCAGCCCAGGGGGGACTCACGCTCAGCCCCAGCATTTT
j_gene: TRBJ2-2; abundance: NA; v_gene: TRBV3-1; d_gene: NA; CDR3aa: CASSQEGGVRNTGELFF; CDR3nt: TGTGCCAGCAGCCAAGAAGGCGGGGTCAGGAACACCGGGGAGCTGTTTTTT